This record covers a single T cell receptor (beta chain). Antigen specificity is unknown. Genomic DNA came from frozen unsorted single-cell suspensions. This record comes from a study of immune cell composition in non-small cell lung cancer. General study results and limits: Top 10 clone scores and clonality were higher in squamous than adenocarcinoma. Tumour TCR-beta clonality was not significantly tied to smoking pack-years. It was not proven that tumour-reactive clones equal dominant tumour-associated clones.

TCRdb's copy holds only in-frame clones and misses some; the assay was immunoSEQ multiplex PCR. The sample has about 4,600 clones; about 80% are singletons. Germline V gene data show CDR1 as SNHLY and CDR2 as FYNNEI. The V end lost 3 bases, the J end lost 4 bases, and 13 bases lay between the germline ends. The CDR3 runs 14 residues. The sequenced material came from lung tumor tissue. This sequence joins TRBV2 and TRBJ2-7; D may be TRBD2 (6 bases). This TCR derives from a human donor with non-small cell lung cancer. The CDR3 nucleotides are TGTGCCAGCAGTGAGTACGGGGGAGGTTACGAGCAGTACTTC. Translated, it gives CASSEYGGGYEQYF.